This entry describes one T cell receptor (beta chain). Its antigen remains unidentified. Base qualities are not provided; no much larger clone lies one nucleotide away. Based on the germline V gene, the CDR1 and CDR2 sequences are SGHVS and FQNEAQ. The CDR3 runs 16 residues from the cysteine to the phenylalanine. Kept here is only the CDR3 DNA, which spans 48 bases and is read in frame from base 1. V loses 0 bases of germline sequence and J loses 6 bases, and the interval between the two ends is 14 bases. Using the deep immunoSEQ assay, TCR CDR3 regions were amplified from genomic DNA by multiplex PCR. Genomic DNA extracted from each cell subset was distributed evenly over all wells of several immunoSEQ 96-well plates, and each plate served as one replicate. Each replicate PCR for sorted subsets received approximately 220 ng genomic DNA, equal to about 30,000 T cell genomes. Purified libraries were quantified with a Qubit 3.0 fluorometer, sized on a Bioanalyzer 2100, and re-quantified with the KAPA Library Quantification kit. Each immunoSEQ 96-well plate was sequenced on its own single-read 150-cycle Illumina NextSeq 550 flow cell. From the authors' description of their analysis: Because only junctional sequences without quality scores were contained in the immunoSEQ output, filtering matching that applied to full-length reads could not be performed. Sequences were annotated with PyIR, a Python wrapper for IgBLAST v1.9, and V/J genes and CDR3 were assigned using IMGT germline references. Reads were removed for weak V/J assignments (E-value above 1e-6), missing CDR3, stop codons, out-of-frame junctions, or ambiguous translated residues. A V3J clonotype was defined by an identical inferred V gene, J gene, and CDR3 amino acid sequence. Percentage overlap between repertoires was computed as shared unique clonotypes divided by the size of the smaller repertoire. Repertoire richness was assessed with RTK rarefaction, the Chao1 estimator, and Recon v2.1 estimates of unobserved clonotypes. OLGA was used to compute generation probabilities for all TCRbeta clonotypes that the gDNA method yielded from a handful of donors. TCRdb obtained this table from immuneACCESS and retained in-frame rearrangements with V and J assigned. These tables miss some clones; where compared with another copy, unresolved V genes account for less than half of the shortfall, and the remainder is unexplained. That table is the source of V, J and clone size, and D and trimming were worked out from the DNA. For this sample the table gives fewer than 130,000 clones, of which about 66% were detected only once. Of the sample, approximately 25% falls within the top ten clones.

The record originates from a study of shared clonotypes between healthy human individuals (dated by TCRdb to about 2020). Concerning the study at large: The cohort included a few men and two women between 18 and 49 years of age. Per donor, three plates each were used for CD4 naive and CD4 memory, two for CD8 naive, and one for CD8 memory. Blood TCR repertoires of roughly five healthy adults were deeply sequenced to estimate repertoire size and the extent of clonotype sharing between individuals. To increase sequencing depth and limit assay-specific biases, different laboratories used diverse techniques to prepare libraries and sequence TCR repertoires. Leukapheresis yielded between about 0.94 and 9 billion PBMCs per donor.

The investigation overall reported the following: Across a few donors, approximately 4.9% of naive CD4, approximately 3.5% of naive CD8, under 2.5% of memory CD4, and approximately 0.42% of memory CD8 clonotypes were shared. Higher generation probabilities were observed for clonotypes shared by all four sorted-subset donors than for non-shared clonotypes. Naive subsets generally had larger estimated clonotype richness than memory subsets did. Incomplete sequencing was indicated by rarefaction of sorted-subset datasets, despite the large sequencing depth. Only blood was sampled, and tissue TCR repertoires likely differ from those in blood. Pairwise subsampling indicated that sequencing depth was expected to affect the degree of clonotype sharing among donors. The genetic and exposure-history diversity represented was limited by the small number of donors.

Healthy HIV-negative adults with no recently reported acute infections or vaccinations were included as donors. All donors were Caucasian adults living in Nashville, Tennessee, USA. CD8 memory samples consisted of magnetically selected CD45RO+ cells combined with CCR7-negative CD45RA+ effector memory (TemRA) cells. Blood was collected by leukapheresis, and PBMCs were isolated by Ficoll-Histopaque density gradient centrifugation and then cryopreserved in liquid nitrogen vapor phase. Purity and quantity of every magnetically sorted T cell population were checked by analytical flow cytometry. From each sorted fraction, genomic DNA was isolated and quantified by UV absorbance on a Nanodrop 2000c.

This receptor was taken from a woman aged 25 to 39 in good health. Sample: memory CD8+ T cells sorted from blood. Interpreted using the paper, the cell subset or site label stands for: CD45RO+ cells pooled with CCR7-negative TemRA cells. The rearrangement combines TRBV7-8 with TRBJ2-2; the D gene is perhaps TRBD1, from 5 matching bases. This receptor carries the CDR3 CASSLALRGLAGELFF. The DNA sequence follows: TGTGCCAGCAGCTTAGCCTTAAGGGGCCTTGCCGGGGAGCTGTTTTTT.